This TCR beta chain was obtained from a study of cytomegalovirus exposure and HLA in healthy donors. Overall study context: HLA-typed donors contributed about 85 million unique TCRs, which were held in an early data release.

Notes on this clone: The antigen remains unidentified.

Germline V CDR1 and CDR2: LNHDA, SQIVND (reference sequence). V lost 5 bases and J 5 bases, leaving 23 bases between the germline ends. CDR3 length: 17 residues. Study conclusions and caveats: A few V segments could not be told apart, such as TRBV6-2 and TRBV6-3, and were left out. Most TCR sequences proved rare, with some public TCRs found in many donors.

PCR primers comprised 60 Vbeta and 13 Jbeta primers. The repertoire was sequenced with immunoSEQ multiplex PCR; TCRdb's copy has only in-frame clones and lacks some. This sample yields 200,000 or so clones, of which approximately 82% are seen a single time; around 2% belongs to the top ten. The chain links TRBV19 to TRBJ2-3; D is possibly TRBD2 (5 bases). Sequenced material: PBMCs. This clonotype was obtained from a woman under 30 in good health and CMV-seropositive. This CDR3 is CASSSTSASGRQDTQYF. The CDR3 DNA is TGTGCCAGTAGTTCCACGTCCGCCAGCGGTCGTCAAGATACGCAGTATTTT.